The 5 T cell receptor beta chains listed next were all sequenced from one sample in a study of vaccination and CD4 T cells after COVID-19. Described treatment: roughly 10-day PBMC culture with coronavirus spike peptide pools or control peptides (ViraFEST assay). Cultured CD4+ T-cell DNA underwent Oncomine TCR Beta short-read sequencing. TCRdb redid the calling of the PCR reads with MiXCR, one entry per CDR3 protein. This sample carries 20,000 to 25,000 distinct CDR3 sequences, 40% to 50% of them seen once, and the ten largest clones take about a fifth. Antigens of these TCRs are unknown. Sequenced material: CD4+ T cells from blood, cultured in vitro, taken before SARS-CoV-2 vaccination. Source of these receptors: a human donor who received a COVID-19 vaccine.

The CDR3 DNA reads as TGCAGTGCTAGAGATCCCTGGAGTCCAGATGATGAAGAAAAACTGTTTTTT. The encoded protein is CSARDPWSPDDEEKLFF. The rearrangement links TRBV20-1 to TRBJ1-4; no definite D call. V shed 0 bases and J shed 8 bases, with 22 bases lying between them. Germline V gives CDR1 DFQATT, CDR2 SNEGSKA (reference sequence). The CDR3 is made up of 17 amino acids.

CDR3 nucleotide sequence: TGCGCCAGCAGCTTTTTTGGTGAAGATACAGATACGCAGTATTTT. Residues: CASSFFGEDTDTQYF. This sequence joins TRBV5-1 and TRBJ2-3; D ambiguous. Germline values: CDR1 SGHRS, CDR2 YFSETQ. The CDR3 is 15 amino acids. V was pared by 2 bases and J by 3 bases, with 13 bases between. Complete variable domain (other parts from reference TRBV5-1 and TRBJ2-3): KAGVTQTPRYLIKTRGQQVTLSCSPISGHRSVSWYQQTPGQGLQFLFEYFSETQRNKGNFPGRFSGRQFSNSRSEMNVSTLELGDSALYLCASSFFGEDTDTQYFGPGTRLTVL.

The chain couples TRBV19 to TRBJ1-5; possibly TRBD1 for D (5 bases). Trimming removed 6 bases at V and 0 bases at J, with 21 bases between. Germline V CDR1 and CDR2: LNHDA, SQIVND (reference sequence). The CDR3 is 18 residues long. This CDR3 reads CASSPTRTNYDSNQPQHF. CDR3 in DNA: TGTGCCAGTAGCCCAACGAGGACAAATTATGATAGCAATCAGCCCCAGCATTTT.

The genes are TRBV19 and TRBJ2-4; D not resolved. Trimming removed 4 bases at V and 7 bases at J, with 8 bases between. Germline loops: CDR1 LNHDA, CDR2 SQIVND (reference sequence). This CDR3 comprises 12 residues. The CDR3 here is CASSNGRNIQYF. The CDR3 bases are TGTGCCAGTAGTAACGGACGGAACATTCAGTACTTC.

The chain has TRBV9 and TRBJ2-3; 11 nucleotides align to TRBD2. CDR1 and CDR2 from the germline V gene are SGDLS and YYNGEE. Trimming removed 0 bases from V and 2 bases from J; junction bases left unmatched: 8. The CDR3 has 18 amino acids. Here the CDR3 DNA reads TGTGCCAGCAGCGTAGGCCAGACTAGCGGGGTTCTCACAGATACGCAGTATTTT. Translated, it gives CASSVGQTSGVLTDTQYF.